The T cell receptor (beta chain) under discussion was sequenced for a study of cytomegalovirus exposure and HLA in healthy donors. V was clipped by 6 bases and J by 0 bases, with 18 bases between them. The CDR3 length is 16 residues. 60 Vbeta and 13 Jbeta primers were used in PCR. The table came from immunoSEQ multiplex PCR; TCRdb's copy has only in-frame clones and leaves some out. The sample has 170,000 or so clones, 80% to 85% seen once. General observations from the study: Presence/absence analyses rested on an assumption that sequencing depth was roughly uniform across donors.

Points on this clone: Its target is unknown.

Donors showed nominal health when sampled, although they likely had unrecorded immune exposures. The chain joins TRBV23-1 to TRBJ2-7; the D gene is possibly TRBD2 (6 bases). TRBV23-1 is flagged as an ORF with uncertain function. The sequence was collected from a man aged 45-65 years in good health and CMV-seronegative. Sample: PBMCs. In DNA form, the CDR3 reads TGCGCCAGCAGGAACCCGGGACTCCCTCGCTCCTACGAGCAGTACTTC. As protein: CASRNPGLPRSYEQYF.